Reported below is one TCR beta chain. The CDR3 spans 15 residues. The germline CDR1 and CDR2 sequences are MDHEN and SYDVKM. The V end lost 6 bases, the J end lost 4 bases, and 18 bases lay between the germline ends. The data belong to a study of blood T cell repertoires in COVID-19. Study-level background: T cells, B-cell-depleted T cells, or PBMCs supplied cDNA or gDNA.

Seattle researchers signed up patients amid active infection and tracked them longitudinally. As processed by the authors: Amplifying reference gene primers gave estimates of nucleated cell counts. Libraries were prepared by immunoSEQ multiplex PCR; TCRdb keeps only in-frame clonotypes and omits some of them. V, J and clone size are those of that table, while D and trimming were read from the DNA. The repertoire has 150,000 to 200,000 clones, 85% to 90% of them found once; the top ten carry approximately 10%. J is TRBJ1-1 and V is TRBV28; D unresolved. Sequencing was done on a sample of peripheral blood. The clonotype was recovered from a woman in her seventies with COVID-19, enrolled during active disease. The CDR3 reads CASSQGRSRLTEAFF. The CDR3 region has the DNA TGTGCCAGCAGCCAAGGGAGGAGTCGGCTCACTGAAGCTTTCTTT.